This entry is about one T cell receptor beta chain. Its cognate antigen is unknown. Germline assignment: CDR1 SGHRS and CDR2 YFSETQ. CDR3 length equals 16 residues. V shed 3 bases and J 5 bases; nucleotides not matched to a gene: 11. The data are from a study of cytomegalovirus exposure and HLA in healthy donors. Study background: Earlier findings included 100 million to 130 million unique TCR beta sequences obtained from some 180 million T cells. Regarding the study as a whole: A missense DCLRE1C variant was associated with V- and J-gene trimming of TCR beta chains in a later analysis, and an independent cohort replicated the association.

The PCR was carried out with 60 Vbeta primers and 13 Jbeta primers. In the original analysis: A later analysis tallied roughly 77 million unique TCR beta chains, around 9.9 million of them shared. Libraries were prepared by immunoSEQ multiplex PCR; TCRdb keeps only in-frame clonotypes and omits some of them. Clone size and the V and J calls come from that table; the DNA yielded D and trimming. The data hold some 120,000 clones, with less than 80% observed a single time. Material: PBMCs. The V gene is TRBV5-1, the J gene TRBJ2-1, with 7 bases aligning to TRBD2. This TCR derives from a man in his forties or fifties in good health and CMV-seronegative. The CDR3 loop is CASSSKTSTGNNEQFF. CDR3 bases: TGCGCCAGCAGCTCCAAGACTAGCACCGGGAACAATGAGCAGTTCTTC.